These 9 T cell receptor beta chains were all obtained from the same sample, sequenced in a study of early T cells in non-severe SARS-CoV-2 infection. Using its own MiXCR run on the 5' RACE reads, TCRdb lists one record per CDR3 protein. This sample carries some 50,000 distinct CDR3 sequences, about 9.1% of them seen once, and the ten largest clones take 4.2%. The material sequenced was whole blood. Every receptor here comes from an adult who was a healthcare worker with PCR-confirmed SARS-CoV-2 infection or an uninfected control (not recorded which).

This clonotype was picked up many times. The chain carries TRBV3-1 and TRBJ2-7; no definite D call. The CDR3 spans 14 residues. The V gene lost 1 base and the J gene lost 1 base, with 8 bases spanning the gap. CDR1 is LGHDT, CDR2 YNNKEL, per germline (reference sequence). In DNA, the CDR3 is TGTGCCAGCAGCCAAGGGCCGACATCCTACGAGCAGTACTTC. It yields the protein CASSQGPTSYEQYF.

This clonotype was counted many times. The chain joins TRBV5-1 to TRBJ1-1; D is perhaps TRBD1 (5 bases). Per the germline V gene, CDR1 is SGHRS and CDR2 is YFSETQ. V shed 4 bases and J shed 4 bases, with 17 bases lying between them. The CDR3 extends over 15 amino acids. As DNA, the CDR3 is TGCGCCAGCAGCCTTCGACACTCAAGGGGCACTGAAGCTTTCTTT. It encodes CASSLRHSRGTEAFF.

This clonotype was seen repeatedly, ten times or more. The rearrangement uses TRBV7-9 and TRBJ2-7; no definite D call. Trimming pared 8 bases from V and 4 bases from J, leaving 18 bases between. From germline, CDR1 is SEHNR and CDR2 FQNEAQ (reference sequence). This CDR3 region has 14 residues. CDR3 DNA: TGTGCCAGCGCCGCAGGAGAAACCAATTACGAGCAGTACTTC. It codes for CASAAGETNYEQYF.

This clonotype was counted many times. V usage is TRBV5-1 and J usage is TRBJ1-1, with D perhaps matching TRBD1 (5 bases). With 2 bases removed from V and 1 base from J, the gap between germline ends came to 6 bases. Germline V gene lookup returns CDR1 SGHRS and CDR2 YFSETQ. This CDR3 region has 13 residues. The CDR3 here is CASSFGGNTEAFF. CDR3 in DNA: TGCGCCAGCAGCTTTGGGGGGAACACTGAAGCTTTCTTT.

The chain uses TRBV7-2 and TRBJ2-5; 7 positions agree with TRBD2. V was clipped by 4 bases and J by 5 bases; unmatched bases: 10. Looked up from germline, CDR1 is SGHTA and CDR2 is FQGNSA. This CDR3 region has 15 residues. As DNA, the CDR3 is TGTGCCAGCAGCTCCGAACCACTCGGGGGGGAGACCCAGTACTTC. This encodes CASSSEPLGGETQYF.

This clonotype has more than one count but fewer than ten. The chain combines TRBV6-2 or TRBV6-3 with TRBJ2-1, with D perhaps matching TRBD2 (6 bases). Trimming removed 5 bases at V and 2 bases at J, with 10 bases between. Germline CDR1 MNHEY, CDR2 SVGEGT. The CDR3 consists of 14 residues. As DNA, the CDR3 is TGTGCCAGCAGTCCCCGGGAGACCTACAATGAGCAGTTCTTC. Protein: CASSPRETYNEQFF.

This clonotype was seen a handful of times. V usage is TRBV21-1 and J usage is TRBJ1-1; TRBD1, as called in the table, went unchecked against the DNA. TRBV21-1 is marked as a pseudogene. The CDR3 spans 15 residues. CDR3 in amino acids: CASRQGLRGNTEAFF. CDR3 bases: TGTGCCAGCAGACAGGGGTTACGCGGGAACACTGAAGCTTTCTTT.

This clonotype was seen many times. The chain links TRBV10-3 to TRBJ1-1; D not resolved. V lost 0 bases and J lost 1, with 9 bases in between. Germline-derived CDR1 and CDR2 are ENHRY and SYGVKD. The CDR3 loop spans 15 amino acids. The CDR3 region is CAISESEVRNTEAFF. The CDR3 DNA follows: TGTGCCATCAGTGAGTCGGAGGTCCGGAACACTGAAGCTTTCTTT.

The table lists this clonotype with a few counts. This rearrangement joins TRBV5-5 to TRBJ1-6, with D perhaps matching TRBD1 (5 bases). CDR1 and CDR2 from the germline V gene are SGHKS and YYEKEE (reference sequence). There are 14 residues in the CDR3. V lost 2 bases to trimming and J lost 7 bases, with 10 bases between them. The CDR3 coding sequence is TGTGCCAGCAGCTTCGGACAAGTAAATTCACCCCTCCACTTT. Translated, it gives CASSFGQVNSPLHF.